Detailed here is one TCR beta chain. Measured with immunoSEQ multiplex PCR; TCRdb has only the in-frame clones, and not every one. In the table there are roughly 250,000 clones, around 82% of which are singletons. The data originate from a study of blood T cell repertoires in COVID-19. Study-wide context: Acute and convalescent COVID-19 specimens originated in the United States, Italy and Spain. From T cells, B-cell-depleted T cells, or PBMCs came the material, which was cDNA or gDNA.

Germline loops: CDR1 MNHNY, CDR2 SVGAGI (reference sequence). Trimming removed 5 bases at V and 0 bases at J, with 16 bases between. The CDR3 is made up of 17 amino acids. Material: peripheral blood. The sequence was obtained from a woman at least 80 years old with active or convalescent COVID-19. The rearrangement uses TRBV6-6 and TRBJ2-2; the D is unclear. The CDR3 DNA reads as TGTGCCAGCAGTCACAACGTCCGGGTCCCGAACACCGGGGAGCTGTTTTTT. This codes for CASSHNVRVPNTGELFF.